This T cell receptor beta chain was documented in a study of OX40 agonist ivuxolimab in advanced cancers. Using immunoSEQ multiplex PCR, the repertoire was profiled, and TCRdb retains in-frame clones only, with some absent. The sample holds under 100,000 clones; under 85% are singletons and the top ten take roughly 5.4%. The sequence derives from an adult with an advanced solid tumor such as melanoma, head and neck, liver or kidney cancer. The sequences come from CD4+ or CD8+ T cells sorted from blood, collected in a trial of the OX40 agonist ivuxolimab.

CDR3 sequence reads: CASSLVTSGGAVIADTQYF. The CDR3, as DNA: TGTGCCAGCAGCTTAGTAACTAGCGGGGGGGCAGTAATAGCAGATACGCAGTATTTT. The chain combines TRBV7-2 with TRBJ2-3, with 13 bases identical to TRBD2. This CDR3 comprises 19 residues. The junction had 11 bases not matched to a gene; V was cut back by 1 base and J by 4 bases. In germline, CDR1 is SGHTA, CDR2 FQGNSA.